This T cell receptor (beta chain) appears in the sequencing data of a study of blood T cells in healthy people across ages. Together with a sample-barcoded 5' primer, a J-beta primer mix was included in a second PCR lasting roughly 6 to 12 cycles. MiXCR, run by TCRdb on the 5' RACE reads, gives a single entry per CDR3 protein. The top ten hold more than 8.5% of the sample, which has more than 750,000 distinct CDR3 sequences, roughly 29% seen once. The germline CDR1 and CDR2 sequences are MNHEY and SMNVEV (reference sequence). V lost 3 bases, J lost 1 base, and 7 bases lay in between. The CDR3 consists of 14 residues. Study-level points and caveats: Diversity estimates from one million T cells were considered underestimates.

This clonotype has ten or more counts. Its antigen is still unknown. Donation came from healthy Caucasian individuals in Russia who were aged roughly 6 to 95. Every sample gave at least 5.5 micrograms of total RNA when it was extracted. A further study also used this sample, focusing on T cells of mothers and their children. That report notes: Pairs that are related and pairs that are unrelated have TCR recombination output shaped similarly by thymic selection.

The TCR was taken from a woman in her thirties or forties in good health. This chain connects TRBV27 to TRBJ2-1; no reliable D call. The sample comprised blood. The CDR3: CASSFRQSYNEQFF. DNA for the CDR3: TGTGCCAGCAGTTTTAGGCAGTCCTACAATGAGCAGTTCTTC.